Presented here are 7 T cell receptor beta chains from one specimen sequenced in a study of lymphopenia after photon versus proton radiotherapy. Profiling relied on immunoSEQ multiplex PCR, and the TCRdb table lists in-frame clones only, not all of them. The sample consists of over 15,000 clones, approximately 90% of them appearing once. The material was peripheral blood, obtained from a patient treated with proton-based radiotherapy. These receptors were taken from an older man with pancreatic cancer.

The gene calls are TRBV10-1 and TRBJ1-1, with TRBD1 matching over 8 bases. J was trimmed by 1 base and V by 5 bases; bases with no gene match: 3. The CDR3 has 14 residues. Germline CDR1 and CDR2: WNHNN and SYGVQD (reference sequence). The CDR3 DNA sequence: TGCGCCAGCAGTCGGACAGGGTCGAACACTGAAGCTTTCTTT. Its protein product is CASSRTGSNTEAFF.

This clone was recorded a few times. The rearrangement joins TRBV4-1 to TRBJ2-7, with 12 bases identical to TRBD2. The V segment lost 2 bases and the J segment 6 bases; nucleotides outside the gene matches: 5. The V gene's germline CDR1 is MGHRA and CDR2 YSYEKL. This CDR3 spans 15 amino acids. The CDR3 DNA follows: TGCGCCAGCAGCCAATCGACTAGCGGGAGTGGCGAGCAGTACTTC. It specifies CASSQSTSGSGEQYF.

The V call is TRBV4-1, the J call TRBJ2-4; D perhaps matches TRBD2 (7 bases). The germline V and J ends were trimmed by 0 bases and 9 bases, with 9 bases remaining between them. Germline V gene lookup returns CDR1 MGHRA and CDR2 YSYEKL. The length of the CDR3 is 13 residues. The CDR3 DNA sequence: TGCGCCAGCAGCCAAGACGGGGGGCGCATTCAGTACTTC. Encoded protein: CASSQDGGRIQYF.

The chain combines TRBV12-5 with TRBJ1-3, with a weak D call TRBD1 (5 bases). CDR1 and CDR2 (germline): LGHNT, FRNRAP. V gave up 0 bases and J gave up 4 bases, with 16 bases separating them. This CDR3 spans 17 amino acids. The CDR3: CASGLVLRGGSGNTIYF. The CDR3 bases are TGTGCTAGTGGTTTGGTCCTTCGCGGGGGGAGCGGAAACACCATATATTTT.

CDR3 DNA: TGTGCCAGCAGCTCCGGGCAGGGCACCGGGGAGCTGTTTTTT. This sequence encodes CASSSGQGTGELFF. J is TRBJ2-2 and V is TRBV7-7; TRBD1 is a possible D gene (5 bases). Trimming removed 4 bases at V and 4 bases at J, with 10 bases between. CDR1 is SSHAT, CDR2 FNYEAQ, per germline (reference sequence). The CDR3 is 14 amino acids.

This clone appeared once. This chain joins TRBV2 and TRBJ2-1; 13 bases line up with TRBD2. The V segment lost 5 bases and the J segment 2 bases; nucleotides outside the gene matches: 6. Germline CDR1 and CDR2: SNHLY and FYNNEI. This CDR3 spans 17 amino acids. The CDR3: CASSRTSGSGPYNEQFF. In DNA, the CDR3 is TGTGCCAGCAGTAGGACTAGCGGGAGCGGGCCCTACAATGAGCAGTTCTTC.

About this clone: Other nucleotide sequences from this sample produce the same CDR3. The V and J genes are TRBV30 and TRBJ1-1, with D perhaps matching TRBD1 (5 bases). V lost 1 base, J lost 0 bases, and 9 bases lay in between. CDR3 length equals 14 residues. Germline assignment: CDR1 GTSNPN and CDR2 SVGIG (reference sequence). Here the CDR3 reads CAWSGDGLNTEAFF. In nucleotides, the CDR3 is TGTGCCTGGAGTGGGGACGGTTTGAACACTGAAGCTTTCTTT. Using reference TRBV30 and TRBJ1-1 for the parts outside the CDR3, the full variable domain is SQTIHQWPATLVQPVGSPLSLECTVEGTSNPNLYWYRQAAGRGLQLLFYSVGIGQISSEVPQNLSASRPQDRQFILSSKKLLLSDSGFYLCAWSGDGLNTEAFFGQGTRLTVV.